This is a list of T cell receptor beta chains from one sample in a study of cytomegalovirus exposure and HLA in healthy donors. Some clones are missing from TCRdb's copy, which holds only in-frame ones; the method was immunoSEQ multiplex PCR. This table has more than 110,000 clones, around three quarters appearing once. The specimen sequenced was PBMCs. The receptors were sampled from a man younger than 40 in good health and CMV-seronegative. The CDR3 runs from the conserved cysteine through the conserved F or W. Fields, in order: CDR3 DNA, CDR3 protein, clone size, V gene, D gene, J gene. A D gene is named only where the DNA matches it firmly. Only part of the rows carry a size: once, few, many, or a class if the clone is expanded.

TGTGCCAGTAGTATCGTTCTAGAGCCGACCTTCAGCGAGACCCAGTACTTC | CASSIVLEPTFSETQYF | - | TRBV19 | - | TRBJ2-5
TGTGCCAGCAAAAATAGCGGGGGGCTGAACGAGCAGTACTTC | CASKNSGGLNEQYF | - | TRBV28 | TRBD2 | TRBJ2-7
TGCGCCAGCAGCCAAGATCCTGACAGGAGCTATGGCTACACCTTC | CASSQDPDRSYGYTF | few | TRBV4-1 | - | TRBJ1-2
TGTGCCAGCAGCGCCGGAACTAGCGGGACCCCCTACGAGCAGTACTTC | CASSAGTSGTPYEQYF | - | TRBV9 | TRBD2 | TRBJ2-7
TGTGCCAGCAGCTTAACCGGGACAGGGATTTTCGAGGGGGAGTACTTC | CASSLTGTGIFEGEYF | - | TRBV28 | TRBD1 | TRBJ2-7
TGTGCCAGCAGTGAAGCGCTGCGAGGCGAGCAGTACTTC | CASSEALRGEQYF | - | TRBV6-1 | - | TRBJ2-7
TGCGCCAGCAGCGCCGCAGGGTACCAAGAGACCCAGTACTTC | CASSAAGYQETQYF | - | TRBV5-1 | - | TRBJ2-5
TGTGCCAGCAGCTCCCTAGCGGGAGGGGAGTACGAGCAGTACTTC | CASSSLAGGEYEQYF | - | TRBV7-8 | TRBD2 | TRBJ2-7
TGTGCCACCTTACTAGCGGGGGGTGAGACCCAGTACTTC | CATLLAGGETQYF | - | TRBV15 | TRBD2 | TRBJ2-5
TGTGCCAGCAGTGACGCCGTGGGGGGACCATCCTACGAGCAGTACTTC | CASSDAVGGPSYEQYF | - | TRBV6-1 | - | TRBJ2-7
TGTGCCAGCAGTTTGGGGACAGGGCAGAACACTGAAGCTTTCTTT | CASSLGTGQNTEAFF | many | TRBV28 | TRBD1 | TRBJ1-1
TGCGCCAGCAGCTTGATCGTTTCAGTTAAAAACGAGCAGTACTTC | CASSLIVSVKNEQYF | - | TRBV5-1 | - | TRBJ2-7
TGTGCCAGCAGTTTATTAGCCGGGACAGATCGATACGAGCAGTACTTC | CASSLLAGTDRYEQYF | - | TRBV27 | TRBD1 | TRBJ2-7
TGTGCCAGCATTTTAGGGGCGGGGGAAAAACTGTTTTTT | CASILGAGEKLFF | once | TRBV2 | - | TRBJ1-4
TGTGCCAGCAGCCAGAACATGGACAGGGCGATGTTGAACACCGGGGAGCTGTTTTTT | CASSQNMDRAMLNTGELFF | - | TRBV4-2 | TRBD1 | TRBJ2-2
TGTGCCAGCTCGGCTGTTGGACAGGGTTCCTACGAGCAGTACTTC | CASSAVGQGSYEQYF | - | TRBV18 | TRBD1 | TRBJ2-7
TGTGCCAGCAGTCCCCGGGACTACACCGAGGGGGAGCTGTTTTTT | CASSPRDYTEGELFF | - | TRBV6-6 | TRBD2 | TRBJ2-2